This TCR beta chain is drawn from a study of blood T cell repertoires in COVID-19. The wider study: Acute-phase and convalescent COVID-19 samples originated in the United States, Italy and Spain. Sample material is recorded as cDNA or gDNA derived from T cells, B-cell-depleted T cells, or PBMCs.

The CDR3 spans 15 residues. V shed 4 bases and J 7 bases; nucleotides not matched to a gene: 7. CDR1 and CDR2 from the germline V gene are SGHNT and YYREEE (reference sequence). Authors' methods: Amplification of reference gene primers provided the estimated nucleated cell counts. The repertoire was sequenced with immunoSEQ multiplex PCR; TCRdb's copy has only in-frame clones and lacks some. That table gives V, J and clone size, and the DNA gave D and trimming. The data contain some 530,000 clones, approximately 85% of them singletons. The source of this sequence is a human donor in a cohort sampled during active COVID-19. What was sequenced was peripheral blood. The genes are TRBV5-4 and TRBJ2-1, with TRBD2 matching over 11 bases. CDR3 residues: CASSPVGLAANEQFF. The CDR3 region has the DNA TGTGCCAGCAGCCCCGTGGGACTAGCGGCAAATGAGCAGTTCTTC.